This T cell receptor (beta chain) was captured by sequencing in a study of T cell responses to AZD1222 COVID-19 vaccine. Sequencing was performed with immunoSEQ multiplex PCR; in TCRdb, only in-frame clones are kept and a portion is missing. The data hold about 70,000 clones, with around 85% observed a single time. Points from the study as a whole: Spike-specific TCR breadth and depth went up after people got two AZD1222 doses.

Germline lookup yields CDR1 MDHEN and CDR2 SYDVKM. V dropped 2 bases and J dropped 9 bases, with 11 bases sitting between them. CDR3 size: 14 residues. To note about this clone: No antigen is known for it.

The receptor was derived from an adult in good health. The chain combines TRBV28 with TRBJ1-6; D call uncertain. The specimen comprised peripheral blood, sampled on day 0 of AZD1222 vaccination. The CDR3 reads CASSLGPVGSPLHF. The CDR3 bases are TGTGCCAGCAGTTTAGGCCCGGTGGGTTCACCCCTCCACTTT.